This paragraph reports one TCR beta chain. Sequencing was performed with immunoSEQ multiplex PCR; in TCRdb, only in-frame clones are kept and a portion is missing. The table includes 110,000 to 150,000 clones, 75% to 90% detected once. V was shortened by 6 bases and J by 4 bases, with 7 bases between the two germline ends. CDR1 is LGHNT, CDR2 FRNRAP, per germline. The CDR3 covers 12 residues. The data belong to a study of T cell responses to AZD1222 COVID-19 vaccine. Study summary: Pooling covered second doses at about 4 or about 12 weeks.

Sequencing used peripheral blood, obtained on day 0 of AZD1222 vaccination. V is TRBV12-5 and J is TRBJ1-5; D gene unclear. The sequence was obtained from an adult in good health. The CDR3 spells CASGPLNQPQHF. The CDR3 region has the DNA TGTGCTAGTGGCCCGCTTAATCAGCCCCAGCATTTT.